The T cell receptor beta chain under discussion was sequenced for a study of blood T cell repertoires in COVID-19. Study-level information: T cells, B-cell-depleted T cells, or PBMCs supplied cDNA or gDNA.

Germline values: CDR1 SGHRS, CDR2 YFSETQ. J gave up 2 bases and V 2 bases, and 8 bases lay outside the gene matches. CDR3 length equals 17 residues. Only in-frame clones appear in the TCRdb table, and some are missing; sequencing was by immunoSEQ multiplex PCR. The sample consists of around 29,000 clones, around 89% of them appearing once. The genes are TRBV5-1 and TRBJ2-1; 9 bases match TRBD1. Input material: peripheral blood. The TCR originated in a human donor in a cohort sampled during active COVID-19. CDR3 amino acids: CASSLGDRGGPYNEQFF. The CDR3 DNA reads TGCGCCAGCAGCTTAGGCGACAGGGGGGGACCCTACAATGAGCAGTTCTTC.